A selection of T cell receptor beta chains follows, all from one sample in a study of blood T cell repertoires in COVID-19. Produced via immunoSEQ multiplex PCR; TCRdb's table is partial and in-frame only. The sample has 200,000 to 250,000 clones; around 84% are singletons. What was sequenced was peripheral blood. The receptors come from a man between 50 and 59 years old with acute or convalescent COVID-19. CDR3s include the opening cysteine and the closing phenylalanine or tryptophan. Each record gives: V gene, clone size, J gene, D gene, CDR3 DNA, CDR3 protein. D genes are given only for firm matches. Some rows have no size entry. The others give once, few or many, or a class for an expanded clone.

v_call: TRBV2
clone_size: .
j_call: TRBJ2-5
d_call: TRBD1
cdr3_nt: TGTGCCACCGCGACAGGGGTGGAAGAGACCCAGTACTTC
cdr3_aa: CATATGVEETQYF

v_call: TRBV5-1
clone_size: .
j_call: TRBJ2-5
d_call: TRBD1
cdr3_nt: TGCGCCAGCAGCATACAGGGGGTTCAAGAGACCCAGTACTTC
cdr3_aa: CASSIQGVQETQYF

v_call: TRBV19
clone_size: .
j_call: TRBJ1-5
d_call: .
cdr3_nt: TGTGCCAGTAGTTGGACAGTCGGCAATCAGCCCCAGCATTTT
cdr3_aa: CASSWTVGNQPQHF

v_call: TRBV19
clone_size: few
j_call: TRBJ1-2
d_call: TRBD1
cdr3_nt: TGTGCCAGTAGTCCCGGACAGGGAAACTATGGCTACACCTTC
cdr3_aa: CASSPGQGNYGYTF

v_call: TRBV19
clone_size: .
j_call: TRBJ1-2
d_call: TRBD1
cdr3_nt: TGTGCCAGTAGTATTAATTCAGGGGGCCATGGCTACACCTTC
cdr3_aa: CASSINSGGHGYTF

v_call: TRBV2
clone_size: .
j_call: TRBJ1-2
d_call: TRBD1
cdr3_nt: TGTGCCAGCAGTGAGGGTGGACAGGGGGCAGGTTATGGCTACACCTTC
cdr3_aa: CASSEGGQGAGYGYTF

v_call: TRBV5-6
clone_size: .
j_call: TRBJ1-4
d_call: .
cdr3_nt: TGTGCCAGCAGCTTGGCCGGGACAACCTACGCAACTAATGAAAAACTGTTTTTT
cdr3_aa: CASSLAGTTYATNEKLFF

v_call: TRBV27
clone_size: .
j_call: TRBJ1-1
d_call: TRBD1
cdr3_nt: TGTGCCAGCAGTTTAGTAAGGGGGCGCACTGAAGCTTTCTTT
cdr3_aa: CASSLVRGRTEAFF

v_call: TRBV10-1
clone_size: .
j_call: TRBJ2-5
d_call: TRBD2
cdr3_nt: TGCGCCAGCAGTGGCCTAGCGGGGAGCCAAGAGACCCAGTACTTC
cdr3_aa: CASSGLAGSQETQYF

v_call: TRBV5-4
clone_size: .
j_call: TRBJ1-6
d_call: .
cdr3_nt: TGTGCCAGCAGCACGGGGGGCCACAAGAGGGATTCACCCCTCCACTTT
cdr3_aa: CASSTGGHKRDSPLHF

v_call: TRBV19
clone_size: .
j_call: TRBJ1-5
d_call: TRBD1
cdr3_nt: TGTGCCAGTAGTATTCAGAGGGGGCGAACTGTCGGCAATCAGCCCCAGCATTTT
cdr3_aa: CASSIQRGRTVGNQPQHF

v_call: TRBV6-6
clone_size: .
j_call: TRBJ1-1
d_call: TRBD1
cdr3_nt: TGTGCCAGCAGTTACGTTACAGGGGGAACCGATGAAGCTTTCTTT
cdr3_aa: CASSYVTGGTDEAFF

v_call: TRBV3-1/TRBV3-2
clone_size: few
j_call: TRBJ1-1
d_call: .
cdr3_nt: TGTGCCAGCAGCCCCTGGACAGAAAGAGTGAACACTGAAGCTTTCTTT
cdr3_aa: CASSPWTERVNTEAFF

v_call: TRBV5-6
clone_size: once
j_call: TRBJ1-1
d_call: TRBD1
cdr3_nt: TGTGCCAGCAGCACGGGACAGTCCCGGGGGGAAGCTTTCTTT
cdr3_aa: CASSTGQSRGEAFF

v_call: TRBV10-3
clone_size: .
j_call: TRBJ2-3
d_call: .
cdr3_nt: TGTGCCATCAGTGAATTGGCCCGGACTAGCACAGATACGCAGTATTTT
cdr3_aa: CAISELARTSTDTQYF

v_call: TRBV3-1/TRBV3-2
clone_size: .
j_call: TRBJ1-1
d_call: TRBD1
cdr3_nt: TGTGCCAGCAGCCAGCTAAGACGACAGGGTCACACTGAAGCTTTCTTT
cdr3_aa: CASSQLRRQGHTEAFF

v_call: TRBV6-8
clone_size: .
j_call: TRBJ2-2
d_call: TRBD1
cdr3_nt: TGTGCCACCGGGACAGGCCTCCAATGGAACACCGGGGAGCTGTTTTTT
cdr3_aa: CATGTGLQWNTGELFF

v_call: TRBV19
clone_size: once
j_call: TRBJ2-7
d_call: TRBD1
cdr3_nt: TGTGCCAGTAGTCAGGGGACAGCCTACGAGCAGTACTTC
cdr3_aa: CASSQGTAYEQYF

v_call: TRBV6-5
clone_size: .
j_call: TRBJ1-1
d_call: .
cdr3_nt: TGTGCCAGCAGTACAACGCGGTTGAACACTGAAGCTTTCTTT
cdr3_aa: CASSTTRLNTEAFF

v_call: TRBV9
clone_size: .
j_call: TRBJ1-2
d_call: .
cdr3_nt: TGTGCCAGCAGCGTTTACTCTGGAGCTAACTATGGCTACACCTTC
cdr3_aa: CASSVYSGANYGYTF

v_call: TRBV19
clone_size: .
j_call: TRBJ1-4
d_call: .
cdr3_nt: TGTGCCAGCCCCCTAAGGGGAAGTGAAAAACTGTTTTTT
cdr3_aa: CASPLRGSEKLFF

v_call: TRBV12-5
clone_size: .
j_call: TRBJ1-1
d_call: TRBD1
cdr3_nt: TGTGCTAGTGGGCCCGGGACAGCTGAAGCTTTCTTT
cdr3_aa: CASGPGTAEAFF

v_call: TRBV4-1
clone_size: .
j_call: TRBJ1-2
d_call: .
cdr3_nt: TGCGCCAGCAGCCACCACGGAGGGGAGAACTATGGCTACACCTTC
cdr3_aa: CASSHHGGENYGYTF

v_call: TRBV5-1
clone_size: .
j_call: TRBJ2-1
d_call: TRBD1
cdr3_nt: TGCGCCAGCAGCTCGGCGGGACAGGCCAGCTCCTACAATGAGCAGTTCTTC
cdr3_aa: CASSSAGQASSYNEQFF

v_call: TRBV18
clone_size: few
j_call: TRBJ1-6
d_call: TRBD1
cdr3_nt: TGTGCCAGCTCGACCAGGGCAGGGGGCTTTGGTTCACCCCTCCACTTT
cdr3_aa: CASSTRAGGFGSPLHF

v_call: TRBV25-1
clone_size: once
j_call: TRBJ1-1
d_call: TRBD1
cdr3_nt: TGTGCCAGCATGGACAGGGTGGACACTGAAGCTTTCTTT
cdr3_aa: CASMDRVDTEAFF

v_call: TRBV27
clone_size: .
j_call: TRBJ2-1
d_call: TRBD1
cdr3_nt: TGTGCCAGCAGTCTAGACAGGGTAGAGCAGTTCTTC
cdr3_aa: CASSLDRVEQFF

v_call: TRBV5-1
clone_size: .
j_call: TRBJ2-3
d_call: TRBD2
cdr3_nt: TGCGCCAGCAGCCGGGGGGGCACAGATACGCAGTATTTT
cdr3_aa: CASSRGGTDTQYF

v_call: TRBV4-1
clone_size: few
j_call: TRBJ2-7
d_call: TRBD1
cdr3_nt: TGCGCCACCGGGACAGGGCCTTCCTACGAGCAGTACTTC
cdr3_aa: CATGTGPSYEQYF

v_call: TRBV6-1
clone_size: once
j_call: TRBJ2-7
d_call: .
cdr3_nt: TGTGCCAGCAGTGACCCCAGGGTCTACGAGCAGTACTTC
cdr3_aa: CASSDPRVYEQYF

v_call: TRBV5-1
clone_size: .
j_call: TRBJ2-7
d_call: .
cdr3_nt: TGCGCCAGCAGCCAGGAGGAGGGGGCGTTCGAGCAGTACTTC
cdr3_aa: CASSQEEGAFEQYF

v_call: TRBV29-1
clone_size: .
j_call: TRBJ1-2
d_call: .
cdr3_nt: TGCAGCGTTGGTTTCGACAGCCAAAGTCGCTACACCTTC
cdr3_aa: CSVGFDSQSRYTF

v_call: TRBV5-1
clone_size: .
j_call: TRBJ1-6
d_call: TRBD1
cdr3_nt: TGCGCCAGCAGCTCGGGACAGCTAGAGGCACCCCTCCACTTT
cdr3_aa: CASSSGQLEAPLHF

v_call: TRBV12-5
clone_size: .
j_call: TRBJ1-2
d_call: TRBD1
cdr3_nt: TGTGCTAGTGGTTTATCAGGGGGCAGCGGCTACACCTTC
cdr3_aa: CASGLSGGSGYTF

v_call: TRBV6-5
clone_size: once
j_call: TRBJ2-7
d_call: TRBD1
cdr3_nt: TGTGCCAGCAGTAGATACAGGGGATACGAGCAGTACTTC
cdr3_aa: CASSRYRGYEQYF

v_call: TRBV6-5
clone_size: .
j_call: TRBJ2-2
d_call: TRBD1
cdr3_nt: TGTGCCAGCATGGACAGGGGGAACACCGGGGAGCTGTTTTTT
cdr3_aa: CASMDRGNTGELFF

v_call: TRBV5-1
clone_size: .
j_call: TRBJ2-2
d_call: .
cdr3_nt: TGCGCCAGCAGCTTGCACCCTTTTGCTAGCGCCTACACCGGGGAGCTGTTTTTT
cdr3_aa: CASSLHPFASAYTGELFF

v_call: TRBV19
clone_size: .
j_call: TRBJ2-1
d_call: .
cdr3_nt: TGTGCCAGTAGTATGGTTGGGGCACCTACGGGCCACAATGAGCAGTTCTTC
cdr3_aa: CASSMVGAPTGHNEQFF

v_call: TRBV10-2
clone_size: .
j_call: TRBJ1-1
d_call: TRBD1
cdr3_nt: TGCGCCAGCAGTGAGCACAGGGGCACTTCTGAAGCTTTCTTT
cdr3_aa: CASSEHRGTSEAFF

v_call: TRBV12-3/TRBV12-4
clone_size: .
j_call: TRBJ1-1
d_call: .
cdr3_nt: TGTGCCAGCAGTTTTCAGGGATGGCCTGAAGCTTTCTTT
cdr3_aa: CASSFQGWPEAFF

v_call: TRBV5-1
clone_size: .
j_call: TRBJ1-2
d_call: .
cdr3_nt: TGCGCCAGCAGCTTGGCCAGGACAGCCCACATCTATGGCTACACCTTC
cdr3_aa: CASSLARTAHIYGYTF

v_call: TRBV19
clone_size: .
j_call: TRBJ1-6
d_call: .
cdr3_nt: TGTGCCAGTAGGACAGATCCCTATGATAATTCACCCCTCCACTTT
cdr3_aa: CASRTDPYDNSPLHF

v_call: TRBV30
clone_size: .
j_call: TRBJ1-4
d_call: TRBD1
cdr3_nt: TGTGCCTGGAGGGACAGGCTGAATGAAAAACTGTTTTTT
cdr3_aa: CAWRDRLNEKLFF

v_call: TRBV19
clone_size: .
j_call: TRBJ2-1
d_call: .
cdr3_nt: TGTGCCAGTAGTATAGGAGGCAGCTACAATGAGCAGTTCTTC
cdr3_aa: CASSIGGSYNEQFF

v_call: TRBV5-5
clone_size: .
j_call: TRBJ1-2
d_call: .
cdr3_nt: TGTGCCAGCAGCTCGGGCCCCGAACAGGGCACCTCTAACTATGGCTACACCTTC
cdr3_aa: CASSSGPEQGTSNYGYTF

v_call: TRBV6-5
clone_size: .
j_call: TRBJ1-5
d_call: TRBD1
cdr3_nt: TGTGCCAGCAGCATCAGGGGGCATAGCAATCAGCCCCAGCATTTT
cdr3_aa: CASSIRGHSNQPQHF

v_call: TRBV7-9
clone_size: once
j_call: TRBJ2-7
d_call: TRBD1
cdr3_nt: TGTGCCAGCAACGGGGACAGTGAGAGCTCCTACGAGCAGTACTTC
cdr3_aa: CASNGDSESSYEQYF

v_call: TRBV7-2
clone_size: .
j_call: TRBJ1-5
d_call: TRBD1
cdr3_nt: TGTGCCAGCAGCCCCCGGACAGGGGACAATCAGCCCCAGCATTTT
cdr3_aa: CASSPRTGDNQPQHF

v_call: TRBV18
clone_size: .
j_call: TRBJ1-6
d_call: .
cdr3_nt: TGTGCCAGCTCATGGACTGGACAGCGTAATTCACCCCTCCACTTT
cdr3_aa: CASSWTGQRNSPLHF

v_call: TRBV5-1
clone_size: .
j_call: TRBJ2-7
d_call: TRBD2
cdr3_nt: TGCGCCAGCAGCCCTGGACTAGCGCGCTCCTACGAGCAGTACTTC
cdr3_aa: CASSPGLARSYEQYF

v_call: TRBV2
clone_size: .
j_call: TRBJ2-7
d_call: TRBD1
cdr3_nt: TGTGCCAGCATCGGGACAGGGGGACCCGAGCAGTACTTC
cdr3_aa: CASIGTGGPEQYF

v_call: TRBV21-1
clone_size: .
j_call: TRBJ2-7
d_call: .
cdr3_nt: TGTGCCAGCAGCAAAGCGCTCTGGGAGGGAAGCTCCTACGAGCAGTACTTC
cdr3_aa: CASSKALWEGSSYEQYF

v_call: TRBV21-1
clone_size: .
j_call: TRBJ2-4
d_call: .
cdr3_nt: TGTGCCAGCAGCGCCCGGGACAGGACCCGAGCCAAAAACATTCAGTACTTC
cdr3_aa: CASSARDRTRAKNIQYF